This TCR beta chain was identified during a study of CD8 T cells in ankylosing spondylitis. The CDR3 contains 15 residues. V lost 6 bases, J lost 0 bases, and 14 bases lay in between. CDR1 LNHDA and CDR2 SQIVND come from the germline V gene (reference sequence). This clonotype was recorded many times. TCRdb re-called the 5' RACE reads through MiXCR, storing one row per CDR3 protein. The profile shows roughly 250,000 distinct CDR3 sequences, approximately 9% of them singletons. The sequencing sample was made of blood, either unsorted or a sorted T cell fraction (not recorded which). This receptor was identified in a male donor with ankylosing spondylitis or in good health (not recorded which). This chain joins TRBV19 and TRBJ1-1, with unresolved D. The CDR3 DNA sequence: TGTGCCAGTAGCGCCATGCACAGCATGAACACTGAAGCTTTCTTT. It translates to CASSAMHSMNTEAFF. Complete variable domain (other parts from reference TRBV19 and TRBJ1-1): DGGITQSPKYLFRKEGQNVTLSCEQNLNHDAMYWYRQDPGQGLRLIYYSQIVNDFQKGDIAEGYSVSREKKESFPLTVTSAQKNPTAFYLCASSAMHSMNTEAFFGQGTRLTVV.